These T cell receptor beta chains were read from a single sample in a study of Ad26.COV2.S vaccination and SARS-CoV-2 variants. Libraries were prepared by immunoSEQ multiplex PCR; TCRdb keeps only in-frame clonotypes and omits some of them. The table has about 400,000 clones, 83% seen once. Sequencing was performed on peripheral blood, taken in a trial of Ad26.COV2.S vaccine versus placebo. The receptors were gathered from a person between 18 and 65 years old who received the Ad26.COV2.S COVID-19 vaccine or a placebo. Both conserved end residues are part of each CDR3. The order of the fields is V gene, clone size, J gene, D gene, CDR3 protein, CDR3 DNA. A D gene is named only where the DNA matches it firmly. Only part of the rows carry a size: once, few, many, or a class if the clone is expanded.

v_gene: TRBV5-1; abundance: .; j_gene: TRBJ2-2; d_gene: TRBD2; CDR3aa: CASNGGRSAGELFF; CDR3nt: TGCGCCAGCAACGGCGGGAGATCGGCCGGGGAGCTGTTTTTT
v_gene: TRBV27; abundance: .; j_gene: TRBJ1-3; d_gene: .; CDR3aa: CASSPSTASGNTIYF; CDR3nt: TGTGCCAGCAGTCCGTCGACAGCCTCTGGAAACACCATATATTTT
v_gene: TRBV5-4; abundance: .; j_gene: TRBJ1-1; d_gene: .; CDR3aa: CASVVNTEAFF; CDR3nt: TGTGCCAGCGTGGTGAACACTGAAGCTTTCTTT
v_gene: TRBV5-1; abundance: .; j_gene: TRBJ2-1; d_gene: .; CDR3aa: CASSFLGNEQFF; CDR3nt: TGCGCCAGCAGCTTTTTGGGGAATGAGCAGTTCTTC
v_gene: TRBV6-5; abundance: .; j_gene: TRBJ1-1; d_gene: .; CDR3aa: CASSFSGRNTEAFF; CDR3nt: TGTGCCAGCAGCTTCTCGGGACGGAACACTGAAGCTTTCTTT
v_gene: TRBV19; abundance: .; j_gene: TRBJ1-3; d_gene: .; CDR3aa: CASGEGSGNTIYF; CDR3nt: TGTGCCAGTGGGGAGGGCTCTGGAAACACCATATATTTT
v_gene: TRBV2; abundance: .; j_gene: TRBJ1-1; d_gene: TRBD1; CDR3aa: CASRVDRANTEAFF; CDR3nt: TGTGCCAGCAGGGTTGACAGGGCGAACACTGAAGCTTTCTTT
v_gene: TRBV5-5; abundance: .; j_gene: TRBJ2-1; d_gene: .; CDR3aa: CASSLGVGGDEQFF; CDR3nt: TGTGCCAGCAGCTTAGGGGTTGGGGGCGATGAGCAGTTCTTC
v_gene: TRBV23-1; abundance: once; j_gene: TRBJ1-5; d_gene: .; CDR3aa: CASSHRQAPPYQPQHF; CDR3nt: TGCGCCAGCAGTCATCGACAGGCCCCCCCTTATCAGCCCCAGCATTTT
v_gene: TRBV10-3; abundance: .; j_gene: TRBJ2-3; d_gene: TRBD2; CDR3aa: CAISVRGGWTDTQYF; CDR3nt: TGTGCCATCAGTGTACGGGGGGGCTGGACAGATACGCAGTATTTT
v_gene: TRBV7-9; abundance: .; j_gene: TRBJ1-2; d_gene: .; CDR3aa: CATQDLLGYTF; CDR3nt: TGTGCCACCCAGGACCTGCTTGGCTACACCTTC
v_gene: TRBV5-5; abundance: .; j_gene: TRBJ2-7; d_gene: .; CDR3aa: CASSLGSRGYEQYF; CDR3nt: TGTGCCAGCAGCTTAGGTTCCAGGGGCTACGAGCAGTACTTC
v_gene: TRBV19; abundance: .; j_gene: TRBJ2-4; d_gene: TRBD2; CDR3aa: CASTSNGRHIQYF; CDR3nt: TGTGCCAGTACCTCAAACGGGAGGCACATTCAGTACTTC
v_gene: TRBV6-6; abundance: once; j_gene: TRBJ1-1; d_gene: TRBD1; CDR3aa: CASSNGQAGTEAFF; CDR3nt: TGTGCCAGCAGTAACGGACAGGCAGGCACTGAAGCTTTCTTT
v_gene: TRBV18; abundance: .; j_gene: TRBJ1-2; d_gene: .; CDR3aa: CASSPVEGYGYTF; CDR3nt: TGTGCCAGCTCTCCGGTAGAGGGGTATGGCTACACCTTC
v_gene: TRBV7-3; abundance: .; j_gene: TRBJ2-7; d_gene: .; CDR3aa: CASSLKSGNYEQYF; CDR3nt: TGTGCCAGCAGCTTAAAATCCGGAAATTACGAGCAGTACTTC
v_gene: TRBV2; abundance: once; j_gene: TRBJ2-5; d_gene: .; CDR3aa: CASSATEETQYF; CDR3nt: TGTGCCAGCAGTGCAACAGAAGAGACCCAGTACTTC
v_gene: TRBV13; abundance: .; j_gene: TRBJ1-1; d_gene: .; CDR3aa: CASSLGGLGTEAFF; CDR3nt: TGTGCCAGCAGCTTAGGCGGATTGGGCACTGAAGCTTTCTTT
v_gene: TRBV7-9; abundance: .; j_gene: TRBJ2-1; d_gene: .; CDR3aa: CASSPQGYNEQFF; CDR3nt: TGTGCCAGCAGCCCACAGGGTTACAATGAGCAGTTCTTC
v_gene: TRBV19; abundance: .; j_gene: TRBJ1-3; d_gene: TRBD1; CDR3aa: CASSIQGASGNTIYF; CDR3nt: TGTGCCAGTAGTATTCAGGGGGCCTCTGGAAACACCATATATTTT
v_gene: TRBV29-1; abundance: few; j_gene: TRBJ2-4; d_gene: .; CDR3aa: CSARGAAKNIQYF; CDR3nt: TGCAGCGCCCGGGGGGCGGCCAAAAACATTCAGTACTTC
v_gene: TRBV12-5; abundance: .; j_gene: TRBJ2-2; d_gene: TRBD1; CDR3aa: CASGGTVSNTGELFF; CDR3nt: TGTGCTAGTGGCGGGACAGTATCGAACACCGGGGAGCTGTTTTTT
v_gene: TRBV18; abundance: .; j_gene: TRBJ2-1; d_gene: .; CDR3aa: CASSLRQDNEQFF; CDR3nt: TGTGCCAGCTCTTTAAGACAGGACAATGAGCAGTTCTTC
v_gene: TRBV4-3; abundance: .; j_gene: TRBJ2-3; d_gene: .; CDR3aa: CASSQGAGSTDTQYF; CDR3nt: TGCGCCAGCAGCCAGGGGGCGGGGAGCACAGATACGCAGTATTTT
v_gene: TRBV7-9; abundance: once; j_gene: TRBJ2-7; d_gene: .; CDR3aa: CASSLVGPPYEQYF; CDR3nt: TGTGCCAGCAGCTTAGTCGGACCCCCCTACGAGCAGTACTTC
v_gene: TRBV4-1; abundance: .; j_gene: TRBJ2-7; d_gene: .; CDR3aa: CASSRIGGFEGGEQYF; CDR3nt: TGCGCCAGCAGCCGCATTGGGGGCTTCGAGGGTGGCGAGCAGTACTTC
v_gene: TRBV7-8; abundance: few; j_gene: TRBJ1-5; d_gene: .; CDR3aa: CASSLVGRHQPQHF; CDR3nt: TGTGCCAGCAGCTTAGTAGGGAGGCATCAGCCCCAGCATTTT
v_gene: TRBV3-1/TRBV3-2; abundance: .; j_gene: TRBJ1-2; d_gene: .; CDR3aa: CASSQDRGFYGYTF; CDR3nt: TGTGCCAGCAGCCAAGACAGGGGCTTCTATGGCTACACCTTC
v_gene: TRBV9; abundance: .; j_gene: TRBJ2-1; d_gene: .; CDR3aa: CASSVWGTYNEQFF; CDR3nt: TGTGCCAGCAGCGTCTGGGGAACCTACAATGAGCAGTTCTTC
v_gene: TRBV3-1/TRBV3-2; abundance: .; j_gene: TRBJ1-5; d_gene: .; CDR3aa: CASSQGVPSNQPQHF; CDR3nt: TGTGCCAGCAGCCAAGGAGTCCCTAGCAATCAGCCCCAGCATTTT
v_gene: TRBV5-6; abundance: .; j_gene: TRBJ2-7; d_gene: .; CDR3aa: CASSLGLYGEQYF; CDR3nt: TGTGCCAGCAGCTTGGGACTCTATGGGGAGCAGTACTTC
v_gene: TRBV14; abundance: .; j_gene: TRBJ2-1; d_gene: .; CDR3aa: CASSQGLWRGRNEQFF; CDR3nt: TGTGCCAGCAGCCAAGGGCTTTGGAGGGGAAGGAATGAGCAGTTCTTC
v_gene: TRBV7-2; abundance: .; j_gene: TRBJ2-2; d_gene: .; CDR3aa: CASSLIVGELFF; CDR3nt: TGTGCCAGCAGCTTAATCGTCGGGGAGCTGTTTTTT
v_gene: TRBV9; abundance: .; j_gene: TRBJ2-1; d_gene: .; CDR3aa: CASSVERAYNEQFF; CDR3nt: TGTGCCAGCAGCGTAGAACGGGCCTACAATGAGCAGTTCTTC
v_gene: TRBV27; abundance: .; j_gene: TRBJ2-1; d_gene: .; CDR3aa: CASSFGRVANEQFF; CDR3nt: TGTGCCAGCAGTTTCGGCAGGGTGGCCAATGAGCAGTTCTTC